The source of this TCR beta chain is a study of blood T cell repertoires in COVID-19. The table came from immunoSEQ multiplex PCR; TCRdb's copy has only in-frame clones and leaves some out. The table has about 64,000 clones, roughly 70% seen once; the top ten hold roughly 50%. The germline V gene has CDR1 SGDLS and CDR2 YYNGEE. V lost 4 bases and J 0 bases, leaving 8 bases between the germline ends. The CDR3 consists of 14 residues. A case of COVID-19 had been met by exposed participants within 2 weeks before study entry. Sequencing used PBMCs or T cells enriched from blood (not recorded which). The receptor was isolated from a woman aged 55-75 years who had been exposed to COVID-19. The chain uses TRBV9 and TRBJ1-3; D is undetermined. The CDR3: CASSPGSSGNTIYF. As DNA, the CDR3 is TGTGCCAGCAGCCCCGGTAGCTCTGGAAACACCATATATTTT. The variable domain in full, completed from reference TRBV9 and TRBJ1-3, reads DSGVTQTPKHLITATGQRVTLRCSPRSGDLSVYWYQQSLDQGLQFLIQYYNGEERAKGNILERFSAQQFPDLHSELNLSSLELGDSALYFCASSPGSSGNTIYFGEGSWLTVV.